These 21 T cell receptor beta chains share one sample of origin, sequenced in a study of blood T cell repertoires in COVID-19. Libraries were prepared by immunoSEQ multiplex PCR; TCRdb keeps only in-frame clonotypes and omits some of them. The table lists roughly 8,000 clones, approximately 85% of them singletons, with about 16% in the top ten. Sequenced input: peripheral blood. The receptors were gathered from a woman in her sixties or seventies with active COVID-19.

The V call is TRBV11-2, the J call TRBJ2-3; 10 bases agree with TRBD1. The CDR3 is made up of 14 amino acids. CDR1 and CDR2 (germline): SGHAT, FQNNGV. V trimming: 3 bases; J trimming: 4 bases; junction bases outside the gene matches: 1. CDR3 in amino acids: CASSLTGGADTQYF. The CDR3 DNA reads as TGTGCCAGCAGCTTGACAGGGGGCGCAGATACGCAGTATTTT.

The chain has TRBV7-9 and TRBJ2-7, with D tentatively TRBD1 (6 bases). This CDR3 has 12 amino acids. Per the germline V gene, CDR1 is SEHNR and CDR2 is FQNEAQ (reference sequence). Trimming stripped 5 bases from V and 3 bases from J, with 8 bases between. CDR3: CASSAQGYEQYF. In DNA form, the CDR3 reads TGTGCCAGCAGCGCACAGGGCTACGAGCAGTACTTC.

The chain is built from TRBV3-1 (or the pseudogene TRBV3-2) and TRBJ1-1, with D perhaps matching TRBD1 (5 bases). The CDR3 loop spans 16 amino acids. V lost 3 bases, J lost 4 bases, and 18 bases lay in between. CDR1 LGHDT and CDR2 YNNKEL come from the germline V gene (reference sequence). This chain's CDR3 is CASSHLGPSLGTEAFF. The CDR3 DNA is TGTGCCAGCAGCCACCTGGGGCCCTCCCTGGGCACTGAAGCTTTCTTT.

This chain connects TRBV20-1 to TRBJ1-1; 7 bases map to TRBD1. The CDR3 is 11 residues long. Germline-derived CDR1 and CDR2 are DFQATT and SNEGSKA (reference sequence). The CDR3 nucleotides read TGCAGGGGAGCAGGGGGCACTGAAGCTTTCTTT. This gives the protein CRGAGGTEAFF.

This clone has just a few counts. This chain uses TRBV19 with TRBJ1-5, with D uncertain. V was cut by 3 bases and J by 1 base, with 10 bases left in between. The CDR3 runs 15 residues. Germline V gene data show CDR1 as LNHDA and CDR2 as SQIVND (reference sequence). CDR3 in DNA: TGTGCCAGTAGTATTCCAGGTCGGAGCAATCAGCCCCAGCATTTT. Residues: CASSIPGRSNQPQHF.

V gene TRBV3-1 (or the pseudogene TRBV3-2) combines with J gene TRBJ1-1; a weak D match, TRBD1 (5 bases). V lost 3 bases, J lost 11 bases, and 10 bases lay in between. The CDR3 has 11 amino acids. Germline V gene lookup returns CDR1 LGHDT and CDR2 YNNKEL (reference sequence). The CDR3: CASSHDSGAFF. The CDR3 DNA follows: TGTGCCAGCAGCCATGACAGCGGGGCTTTCTTT.

The chain joins TRBV5-4 to TRBJ2-3; D perhaps matches TRBD2 (6 bases). From germline, CDR1 is SGHNT and CDR2 YYREEE (reference sequence). Trimming removed 4 bases from V and 1 base from J, with 10 bases in between. The CDR3 is made up of 14 amino acids. CDR3 in amino acids: CASSGRDRTDTQYF. CDR3 nucleotide sequence: TGTGCCAGCAGCGGGCGGGACCGCACAGATACGCAGTATTTT.

V is TRBV9 and J is TRBJ2-1; possible D gene TRBD2, 5 bases. Trimming stripped 4 bases from V and 5 bases from J, with 7 bases between. Germline lookup yields CDR1 SGDLS and CDR2 YYNGEE. The CDR3 spans 12 residues. The CDR3 is CASSPGNNEQFF. CDR3 nucleotide sequence: TGTGCCAGCAGCCCGGGGAACAATGAGCAGTTCTTC.

The rearrangement uses TRBV28 and TRBJ1-2; TRBD1 agrees at 9 bases. V was clipped by 5 bases and J by 7 bases; unmatched bases: 5. Germline CDR1 and CDR2: MDHEN and SYDVKM. CDR3 size: 13 residues. Here the CDR3 DNA reads TGTGCCAGCAGTACTACAGGGGGCATTGGCTACACCTTC. Translation: CASSTTGGIGYTF.

This clone was counted between two and nine times. The chain is built from TRBV6-2 or TRBV6-3 and TRBJ1-6; D is uncertain. This CDR3 spans 15 amino acids. The germline gives CDR1 MNHEY, CDR2 SVGEGT. The V end was cut by 1 base, the J end by 9 bases, with 13 bases between. The DNA of the CDR3 is TGTGCCAGCAGTTACTTTGCAGGATGGGCTTCACCCCTCCACTTT. Translation: CASSYFAGWASPLHF.

CDR3 bases: TGTGCCAGCAGTGACTCCAACACAGATACGCAGTATTTT. Protein product: CASSDSNTDTQYF. The chain has TRBV6-4 and TRBJ2-3; D remains ambiguous. CDR1 MRHNA and CDR2 SNTAGT come from the germline V gene. The CDR3 loop spans 13 amino acids. Deletions cut 0 bases from V and 2 bases from J, with 3 bases between.

This CDR3 reads CASSQVGSRGNGYTF. The CDR3 DNA follows: TGTGCCAGCAGCCAAGTGGGGAGCAGGGGGAATGGCTACACCTTC. The rearrangement links TRBV3-1 (or the pseudogene TRBV3-2) to TRBJ1-2; 7 bases are shared with TRBD1. The CDR3 is 15 amino acids. V lost 1 base to trimming and J lost 6 bases; unmatched junction nucleotides: 8. The germline V gene has CDR1 LGHDT and CDR2 YNNKEL (reference sequence).

The chain uses TRBV5-4 and TRBJ1-6, with 10 bases aligning to TRBD1. The V and J ends lost 4 bases and 5 bases, in that order; junction bases with no gene match: 12. Germline lookup yields CDR1 SGHNT and CDR2 YYREEE (reference sequence). This CDR3 is 18 amino acids long. CDR3 amino acids: CASSPKRLGTGDNSPLHF. The CDR3 DNA reads as TGTGCCAGCAGCCCAAAGCGCCTCGGGACAGGGGATAATTCACCCCTCCACTTT.

In its sample, this clone was seen a few times. The chain links TRBV28 to TRBJ2-5, with 8 bases lining up with TRBD2. The germline CDR1 and CDR2 sequences are MDHEN and SYDVKM. The CDR3 is made up of 16 amino acids. Losses at the gene ends were 6 bases for V and 5 bases for J; bases not matched to a gene: 14. The CDR3 DNA reads TGTGCCAGCAGCCAGTCTGCAAGCGGGGGTCGGGAGACCCAGTACTTC. Amino acid sequence: CASSQSASGGRETQYF. Full variable domain (remainder filled in from reference TRBV28 and TRBJ2-5): DVKVTQSSRYLVKRTGEKVFLECVQDMDHENMFWYRQDPGLGLRLIYFSYDVKMKEKGDIPEGYSVSREKKERFSLILESASTNQTSMYLCASSQSASGGRETQYFGPGTRLLVL.

This clone was seen once. This sequence joins TRBV2 and TRBJ2-1; 12 nucleotides match TRBD2. V was pared by 8 bases and J by 7 bases, with 9 bases of the junction left unmatched. CDR1 is SNHLY and CDR2 is FYNNEI in the germline V gene. CDR3 size: 15 residues. CDR3 DNA: TGTGCCAGCTGCCCGGGGCTAGCGGGGGGGAATGAGCAGTTCTTC. As protein: CASCPGLAGGNEQFF.

The chain combines TRBV13 with TRBJ2-5; D gene uncertain. Per the germline V gene, CDR1 is PRHDT and CDR2 is FYEKMQ (reference sequence). CDR3 length equals 14 residues. The V gene lost 0 bases and the J gene lost 4 bases, with 9 bases spanning the gap. The CDR3, as DNA: TGTGCCAGCAGCTTAGGGACTGGGTTAGAGACCCAGTACTTC. As protein: CASSLGTGLETQYF.

This clone was seen a few times. The chain couples TRBV27 to TRBJ2-1; tentative D call: TRBD2 (7 bases). Deletions cut 3 bases from V and 5 bases from J, with 14 bases between. Germline CDR1 and CDR2: MNHEY and SMNVEV (reference sequence). The CDR3 consists of 15 residues. The CDR3 nucleotides read TGTGCCAGCAGTTTCGGGGGGCTCAGGGACAATGAGCAGTTCTTC. It codes for CASSFGGLRDNEQFF.

This clone showed up just a few times. V and J are TRBV9 and TRBJ1-1; 9 bases map to TRBD1. This CDR3 is 15 amino acids long. Germline assignment: CDR1 SGDLS and CDR2 YYNGEE. The V segment lost 3 bases and the J segment 4 bases; nucleotides outside the gene matches: 7. CDR3 nucleotide sequence: TGTGCCAGCAGCGACGGGACAGGGAGGGGCACTGAAGCTTTCTTT. Translating it yields CASSDGTGRGTEAFF.

The chain uses TRBV4-3 and TRBJ1-1, with D unclear. CDR1 LGHNA and CDR2 YSLEER come from the germline V gene. This CDR3 has 14 amino acids. V dropped 0 bases and J dropped 6 bases, with 11 bases sitting between them. The CDR3 DNA reads as TGCGCCAGCAGCCAAGACAGTAGCGGGGCTGAAGCTTTCTTT. Amino acid sequence: CASSQDSSGAEAFF.

This chain connects TRBV27 to TRBJ2-7; D is perhaps TRBD1 (6 bases). The CDR3 totals 13 residues. CDR1 is MNHEY and CDR2 is SMNVEV in the germline V gene (reference sequence). V gave up 4 bases and J gave up 3 bases, with 10 bases separating them. CDR3 region: CASSWTEGYEQYF. In nucleotides, the CDR3 is TGTGCCAGCAGTTGGACAGAAGGCTACGAGCAGTACTTC.

The V call is TRBV28, the J call TRBJ1-4; maybe TRBD1 (6 bases). Germline CDR1 and CDR2: MDHEN and SYDVKM. V lost 1 base and J 10 bases, leaving 7 bases between the germline ends. The CDR3 has 12 amino acids. This CDR3 reads CASSLLDRKLFF. In nucleotides, the CDR3 is TGTGCCAGCAGTTTATTGGACAGAAAACTGTTTTTT.